This TCR beta chain was documented in a study of regulatory T cells in long-lasting Graves disease. This clonotype was seen a handful of times. This may be a read error: a much more frequent sequence differs by one nucleotide. Both iRepertoire HTBI primers and Arm-PCR of CDR3 regions were used to build the TCR beta libraries. TCRdb recomputed calls from the multiplex PCR reads with MiXCR, one row per CDR3 protein. The sample records 510,000 or so distinct CDR3 sequences, around 12% being singletons. The CDR3 length is 15 residues. The ends lost 5 bases at V and 2 bases at J; junction bases unmatched: 6. Germline assignment: CDR1 SGHTA and CDR2 FQGTGA. Regarding time point: newly diagnosed GD, antithyroid drugs for less than 3 months. From RNA extracted from PBMCs, the TCR library was made. Another study also made use of these data, one on T cells in Graves' hyperthyroidism and ophthalmopathy. In that study: Diagnosis relied on clinical symptoms, serum thyroxine and TRAb, thyroid ultrasound and orbital computed tomography.

This specimen consisted of peripheral blood mononuclear cells (PBMCs), obtained at new diagnosis, from a patient treated with antithyroid drugs. This clonotype was obtained from a woman in her 30s with Graves disease. The rearrangement uses TRBV7-3 and TRBJ2-1; 7 positions match TRBD2. The CDR3 protein is CASSPSGTTYNEQFF. The CDR3 DNA reads TGTGCCAGCAGCCCGAGCGGGACCACCTACAATGAGCAGTTCTTC.